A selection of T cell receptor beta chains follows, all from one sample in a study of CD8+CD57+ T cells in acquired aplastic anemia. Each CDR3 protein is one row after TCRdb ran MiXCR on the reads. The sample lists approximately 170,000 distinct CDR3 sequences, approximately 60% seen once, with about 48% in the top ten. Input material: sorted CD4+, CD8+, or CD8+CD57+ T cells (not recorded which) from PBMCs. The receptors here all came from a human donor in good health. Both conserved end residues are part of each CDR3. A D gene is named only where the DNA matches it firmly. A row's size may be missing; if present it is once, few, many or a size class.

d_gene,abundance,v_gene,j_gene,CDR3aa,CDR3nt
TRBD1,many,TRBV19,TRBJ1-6,CASSTGTGIRSPLHF,TGTGCCAGTAGTACCGGGACAGGGATTAGATCACCCCTCCACTTT
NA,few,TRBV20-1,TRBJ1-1,CSASNIEAFF,TGCAGTGCTAGCAACATTGAAGCTTTCTTT
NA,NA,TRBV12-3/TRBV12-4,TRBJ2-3,CASSRTTSTDTQYF,TGTGCCAGCAGCCGCACTACGAGCACAGATACGCAGTATTTT
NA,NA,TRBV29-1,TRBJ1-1,CSVEDNYEAFF,TGCAGCGTTGAAGATAACTACGAAGCTTTCTTT
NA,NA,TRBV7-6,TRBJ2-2,CASSLDRPAGELFF,TGTGCCAGCAGCTTAGATCGCCCAGCCGGGGAGCTGTTTTTT
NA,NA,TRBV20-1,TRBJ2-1,CSARAQGSYDEQFF,TGCAGTGCTAGAGCCCAGGGGTCCTACGATGAGCAGTTCTTC
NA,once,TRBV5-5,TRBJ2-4,CASSLQGRGNIQYF,TGTGCCAGCAGCTTGCAGGGGCGAGGAAACATTCAGTACTTC
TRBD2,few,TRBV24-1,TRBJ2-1,CATSDHRTSVDEQFF,TGTGCCACCAGTGATCATCGGACTAGCGTGGATGAGCAGTTCTTC
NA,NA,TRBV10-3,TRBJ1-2,CAIRWTALNYGYTF,TGTGCCATCAGATGGACAGCTCTTAACTATGGCTACACCTTC
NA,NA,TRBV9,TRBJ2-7,CASSVGSEVYEQYF,TGTGCCAGCAGCGTAGGATCGGAAGTCTACGAGCAGTACTTC
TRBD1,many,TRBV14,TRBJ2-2,CAIPDRASGELFF,TGTGCCATCCCGGACAGGGCGTCCGGGGAGCTGTTTTTT
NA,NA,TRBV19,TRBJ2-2,CASSMVPSPLTGELFF,TGTGCCAGTAGTATGGTCCCCTCGCCCCTGACCGGGGAGCTGTTTTTT
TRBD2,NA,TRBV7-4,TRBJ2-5,CASSPGVQVAGQETQYF,TGTGCCAGCAGCCCAGGGGTTCAGGTAGCGGGGCAAGAGACCCAGTACTTC
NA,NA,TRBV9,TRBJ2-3,CASSSLGGTDTQYF,TGTGCCAGCAGCTCCCTGGGGGGCACAGATACGCAGTATTTT
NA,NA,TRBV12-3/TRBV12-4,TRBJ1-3,CASSAESGNTIYF,TGTGCCAGCAGTGCCGAGTCGGGAAACACCATATATTTT
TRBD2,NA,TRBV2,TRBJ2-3,CASSEASSGTTDTQYF,TGTGCCAGCAGTGAAGCGTCTAGCGGAACCACAGATACGCAGTATTTT
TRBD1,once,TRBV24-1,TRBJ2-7,CATSGTGDPDEQYF,TGTGCCACCAGTGGCACAGGGGACCCGGACGAGCAGTACTTC
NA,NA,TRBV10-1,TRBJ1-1,CASSGTSTEAFF,TGCGCCAGCAGTGGGACCTCCACTGAAGCTTTCTTT
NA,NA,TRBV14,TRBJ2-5,CASSHSSTQYF,TGTGCCAGCAGCCATTCGTCTACCCAGTACTTC
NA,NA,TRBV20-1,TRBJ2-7,CSARVSGLRGSYEQYF,TGCAGTGCTCGCGTTTCGGGGTTAAGGGGATCCTACGAGCAGTACTTC
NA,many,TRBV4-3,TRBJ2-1,CASSQGVIYNEQFF,TGCGCCAGCAGCCAAGGTGTCATCTACAATGAGCAGTTCTTC
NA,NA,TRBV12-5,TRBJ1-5,CASGLQGYSNQPQHF,TGTGCTAGTGGTTTACAAGGGTATAGCAATCAGCCCCAGCATTTT